This T cell receptor beta chain was identified during a study of patients with pleural tuberculosis (dated by TCRdb to the mid-2010s). The table lists this clonotype with many counts. Its antigen target is currently unknown. No clone much larger than this one lies a single base away; base qualities are absent. V is clipped by 0 bases and J by 0 bases, and the sequence between their germline boundaries is 9 bases long. From its cysteine to its phenylalanine, the CDR3 spans 15 amino acids. The retained sequence is limited to the CDR3, 45 bases, with the frame set at the first base. Taken from the germline V gene, the CDR1 and CDR2 loops are SGHRS and YFSETQ. TCRdb names Illumina Genome Analyzer IIx as the instrument used. Clones were called with MiXCR by TCRdb after fastp trimmed the public reads at Q25, and only in-frame beta chains were retained. Each record represents a unique CDR3 protein, reported with the most common genes and DNA among its rows. Here the sample has about 50,000 distinct CDR3 sequences; around 7% occur a single time. Roughly 15% of the sample goes to the ten largest clones.

This chain joins TRBV5-1 to TRBJ1-1; the best D guess is TRBD1, with 6 bases matching. This receptor was taken from a human donor with pleural tuberculosis. Here the CDR3 is given as CASSLGQGMNTEAFF. At the DNA level, the sequence is TGCGCCAGCAGCTTGGGGCAGGGGATGAACACTGAAGCTTTCTTT.